This T cell receptor (beta chain) was captured in a study of blood T cell repertoires in COVID-19. Study-level background: PBMCs, B-cell-depleted T cells, or T cells were the source of the cDNA or gDNA that made up the material.

Per the study methods: By means of reference gene primer amplification, nucleated cell counts were estimated. The protocol was immunoSEQ multiplex PCR, while the TCRdb copy is restricted to in-frame clones and leaves out a portion. V, J and clone size derive from that table, while D and trimming were established from the DNA sequence. The sample has around 300,000 clones, roughly nine tenths seen once. The CDR3 length is 14 residues. Trimming removed 2 bases from V and 6 bases from J, with 11 bases in between. Germline loops: CDR1 ENHRY, CDR2 SYGVKD. Clinical histories supplied by participants themselves formed the basis of cohort assignment. Recovered Cohort 3 donors showed two negative PCRs, clearance, or symptom resolution.

Sequences were obtained from PBMCs or T cells enriched from blood (not recorded which). The V call is TRBV10-3, the J call TRBJ1-5; no clear D. The TCR originated in a woman younger than 35 who had recovered from COVID-19. The CDR3 DNA sequence: TGTGCCATCAGTGAGCAAGGAGAAGGTCAGCCCCAGCATTTT. Translation: CAISEQGEGQPQHF.